A single sample gave rise to the 3 T cell receptor beta chains below, sequenced in a study of blood T cells in healthy people across ages. Primed by a sample-barcoded 5' primer and a J-beta primer mix, a second PCR proceeded for 7 to 11 cycles. TCRdb passed the 5' RACE reads through MiXCR, listing each CDR3 protein once. The sample shows 650,000 to 1,000,000 distinct CDR3 sequences, roughly 40% of them seen only once. The sample was blood. The source of these receptors is a man between 18 and 35 years old in good health.

V is TRBV6-6 and J is TRBJ1-2, with a weak D call TRBD1 (6 bases). CDR3 size: 15 residues. V lost 4 bases to trimming and J lost 1 base, with 13 bases between them. Germline V gene data show CDR1 as MNHNY and CDR2 as SVGAGI (reference sequence). The CDR3 protein is CASSFREQGNYGYTF. The CDR3, as DNA: TGTGCCAGCAGTTTCCGGGAACAGGGTAACTATGGCTACACCTTC.

This clonotype was recorded a few times. V is TRBV5-6 and J is TRBJ2-1, with 7 bases lining up with TRBD2. With 1 base clipped from V and 6 bases from J, the junction kept 16 bases outside the gene matches. Germline lookup yields CDR1 SGHDT and CDR2 YYEEEE. The CDR3 extends over 18 amino acids. The CDR3 DNA sequence: TGTGCCAGCAGCTTGCTTGCAGCGGGGTTTGATATCAGCAATGAGCAGTTCTTC. Translating it yields CASSLLAAGFDISNEQFF.

Regarding this clonotype: This may be a read error: a much more frequent sequence differs by one nucleotide. The chain employs TRBV2 and TRBJ2-7; D is unresolved. The CDR3 has 15 amino acids. Germline V gene data show CDR1 as SNHLY and CDR2 as FYNNEI. Trimming stripped 1 base from V and 0 bases from J, with 10 bases between. The CDR3 DNA sequence: TGTGCCAGCAGTGAAGTCTGCGGTAGCTCCTACGAGCAGTACTTC. This encodes CASSEVCGSSYEQYF.